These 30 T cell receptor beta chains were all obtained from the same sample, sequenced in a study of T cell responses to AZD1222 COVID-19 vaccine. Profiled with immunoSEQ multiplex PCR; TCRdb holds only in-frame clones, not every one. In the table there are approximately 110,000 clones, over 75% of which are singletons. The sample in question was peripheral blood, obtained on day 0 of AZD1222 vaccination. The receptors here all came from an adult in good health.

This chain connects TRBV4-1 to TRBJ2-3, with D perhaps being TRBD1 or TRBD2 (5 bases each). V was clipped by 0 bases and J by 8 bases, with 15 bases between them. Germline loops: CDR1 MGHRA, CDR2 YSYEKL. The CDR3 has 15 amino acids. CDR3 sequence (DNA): TGCGCCAGCAGCCAAGATCCGGGACGTACATCTACGCAGTATTTT. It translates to CASSQDPGRTSTQYF.

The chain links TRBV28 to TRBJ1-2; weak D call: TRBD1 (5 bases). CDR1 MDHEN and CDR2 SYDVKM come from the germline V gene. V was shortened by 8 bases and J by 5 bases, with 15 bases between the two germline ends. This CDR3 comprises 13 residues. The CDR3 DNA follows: TGTGCCAGCTCTGGGGGACTGCCTTATGGCTACACCTTC. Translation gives CASSGGLPYGYTF.

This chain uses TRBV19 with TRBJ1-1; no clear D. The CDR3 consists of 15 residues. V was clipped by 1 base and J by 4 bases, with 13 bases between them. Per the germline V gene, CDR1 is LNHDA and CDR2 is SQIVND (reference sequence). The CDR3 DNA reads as TGTGCCAGTAGTATAGGTCCGGGTGGAGCCACTGAAGCTTTCTTT. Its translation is CASSIGPGGATEAFF.

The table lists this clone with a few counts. The DNA of the CDR3 is TGTGCCAGCAGTTCTTACTACTACGAGCAGTACTTC. Its translation: CASSSYYYEQYF. The chain employs TRBV6-2 or TRBV6-3 and TRBJ2-7; no clear D. CDR1 is MNHEY, CDR2 SVGEGT, per germline. Trimming took 4 bases from V and 3 from J, leaving 7 bases between them. The CDR3 sequence is 12 residues long.

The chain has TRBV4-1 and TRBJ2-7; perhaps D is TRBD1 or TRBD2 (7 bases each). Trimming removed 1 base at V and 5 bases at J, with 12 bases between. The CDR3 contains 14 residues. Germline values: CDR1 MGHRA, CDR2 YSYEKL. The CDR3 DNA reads TGCGCCAGCAGCCAAGCCAGGGGGGGCCACGAGCAGTACTTC. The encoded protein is CASSQARGGHEQYF.

CDR3 nucleotides: TGTGCCAGCAGACTTGGACAGGGGACGGGCTACACCTTC. This sequence encodes CASRLGQGTGYTF. The chain carries TRBV3-1 (or the pseudogene TRBV3-2) and TRBJ1-2, with 9 bases that match TRBD1. This CDR3 is built from 13 residues. Germline V gene sequence: CDR1 LGHDT, CDR2 YNNKEL (reference sequence). J gave up 8 bases and V 6 bases, and 7 bases lay outside the gene matches.

The CDR3: CASSPTRNEQFF. For the CDR3, the DNA is TGTGCCAGCAGCCCCACGCGGAATGAGCAGTTCTTC. The chain is built from TRBV12-3 or TRBV12-4 and TRBJ2-1, with D hard to call. V lost 6 bases and J lost 7, with 10 bases in between. The CDR3 is 12 residues long.

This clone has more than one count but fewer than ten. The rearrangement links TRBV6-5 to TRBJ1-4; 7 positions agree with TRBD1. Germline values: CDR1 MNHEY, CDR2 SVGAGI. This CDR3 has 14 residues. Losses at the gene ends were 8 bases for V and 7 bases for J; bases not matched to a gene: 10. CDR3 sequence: CASGTPGTVEKLFF. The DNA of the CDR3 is TGTGCCAGCGGGACACCCGGGACAGTTGAAAAACTGTTTTTT.

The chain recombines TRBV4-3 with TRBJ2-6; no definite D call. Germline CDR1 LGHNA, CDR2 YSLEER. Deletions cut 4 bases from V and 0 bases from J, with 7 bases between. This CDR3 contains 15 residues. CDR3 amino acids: CASSPSASGANVLTF. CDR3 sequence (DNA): TGCGCCAGCAGCCCGAGCGCCTCTGGGGCCAACGTCCTGACTTTC.

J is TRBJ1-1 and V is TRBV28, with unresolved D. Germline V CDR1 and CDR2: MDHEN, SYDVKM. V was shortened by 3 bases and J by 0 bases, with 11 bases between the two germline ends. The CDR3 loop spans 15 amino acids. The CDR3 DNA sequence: TGTGCCAGCAGTTTGCCCGCGAAACTGAACACTGAAGCTTTCTTT. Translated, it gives CASSLPAKLNTEAFF. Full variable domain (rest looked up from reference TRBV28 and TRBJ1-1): DVKVTQSSRYLVKRTGEKVFLECVQDMDHENMFWYRQDPGLGLRLIYFSYDVKMKEKGDIPEGYSVSREKKERFSLILESASTNQTSMYLCASSLPAKLNTEAFFGQGTRLTVV.

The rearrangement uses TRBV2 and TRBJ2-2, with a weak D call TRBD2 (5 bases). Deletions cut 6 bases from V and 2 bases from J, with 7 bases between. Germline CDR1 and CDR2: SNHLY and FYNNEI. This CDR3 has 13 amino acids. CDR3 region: CASSGLNTGELFF. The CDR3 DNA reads TGTGCCAGCAGCGGACTTAACACCGGGGAGCTGTTTTTT.

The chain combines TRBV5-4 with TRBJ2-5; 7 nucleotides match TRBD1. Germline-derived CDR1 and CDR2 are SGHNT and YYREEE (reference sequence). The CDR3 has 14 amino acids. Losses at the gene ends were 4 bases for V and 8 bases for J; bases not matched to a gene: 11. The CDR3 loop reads CASSPDRASDTQYF. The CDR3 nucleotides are TGTGCCAGCAGCCCCGACAGGGCCAGTGACACCCAGTACTTC.

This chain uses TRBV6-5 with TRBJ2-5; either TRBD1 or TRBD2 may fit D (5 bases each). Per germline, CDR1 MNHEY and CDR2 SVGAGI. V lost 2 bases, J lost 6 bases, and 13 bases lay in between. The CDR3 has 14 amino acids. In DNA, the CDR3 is TGTGCCAGCAGTTACGCTGGGACCGGGCAGACCCAGTACTTC. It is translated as CASSYAGTGQTQYF.

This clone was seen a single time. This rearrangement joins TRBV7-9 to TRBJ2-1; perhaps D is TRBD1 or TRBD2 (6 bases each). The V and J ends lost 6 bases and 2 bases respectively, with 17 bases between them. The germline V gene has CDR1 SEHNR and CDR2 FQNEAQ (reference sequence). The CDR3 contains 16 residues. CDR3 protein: CASSPGGPGTYNEQFF. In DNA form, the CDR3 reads TGTGCCAGCAGTCCCGGGGGCCCGGGCACCTACAATGAGCAGTTCTTC.

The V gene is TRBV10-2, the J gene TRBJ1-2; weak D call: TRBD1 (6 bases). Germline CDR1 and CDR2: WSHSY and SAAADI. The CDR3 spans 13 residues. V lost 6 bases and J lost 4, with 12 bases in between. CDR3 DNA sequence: TGCGCCAGCAGCTCCGGGACAAGCTATGGCTACACCTTC. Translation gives CASSSGTSYGYTF.

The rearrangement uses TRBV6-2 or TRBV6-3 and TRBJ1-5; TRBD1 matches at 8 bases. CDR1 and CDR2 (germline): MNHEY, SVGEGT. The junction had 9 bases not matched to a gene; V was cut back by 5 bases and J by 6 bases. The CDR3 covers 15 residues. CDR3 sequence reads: CASSINRGVRQPQHF. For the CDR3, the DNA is TGTGCCAGCAGTATAAACAGGGGGGTTCGTCAGCCCCAGCATTTT.

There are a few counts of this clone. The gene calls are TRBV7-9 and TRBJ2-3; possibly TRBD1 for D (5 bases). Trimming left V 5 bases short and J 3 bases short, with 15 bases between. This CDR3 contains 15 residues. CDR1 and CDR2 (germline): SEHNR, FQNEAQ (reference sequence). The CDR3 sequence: CASSRQSGATDTQYF. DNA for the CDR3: TGTGCCAGCAGCCGACAGTCCGGTGCGACAGATACGCAGTATTTT.

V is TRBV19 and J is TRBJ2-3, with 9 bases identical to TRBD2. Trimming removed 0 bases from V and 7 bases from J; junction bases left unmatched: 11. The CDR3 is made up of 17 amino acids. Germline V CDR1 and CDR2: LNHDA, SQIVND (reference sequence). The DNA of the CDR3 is TGTGCCAGTAGTATAGATCTTGCGGCGGGAGGGCCAAATACGCAGTATTTT. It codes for CASSIDLAAGGPNTQYF.

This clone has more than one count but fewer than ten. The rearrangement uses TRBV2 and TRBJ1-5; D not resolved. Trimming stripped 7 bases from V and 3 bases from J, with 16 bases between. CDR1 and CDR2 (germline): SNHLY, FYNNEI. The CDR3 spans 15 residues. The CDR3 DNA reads TGTGCCAGCAAAGAGGTCGGATTAAACAATCAGCCCCAGCATTTT. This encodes CASKEVGLNNQPQHF. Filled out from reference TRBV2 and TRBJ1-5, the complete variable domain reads EPEVTQTPSHQVTQMGQEVILRCVPISNHLYFYWYRQILGQKVEFLVSFYNNEISEKSEIFDDQFSVERPDGSNFTLKIRSTKLEDSAMYFCASKEVGLNNQPQHFGDGTRLSIL.

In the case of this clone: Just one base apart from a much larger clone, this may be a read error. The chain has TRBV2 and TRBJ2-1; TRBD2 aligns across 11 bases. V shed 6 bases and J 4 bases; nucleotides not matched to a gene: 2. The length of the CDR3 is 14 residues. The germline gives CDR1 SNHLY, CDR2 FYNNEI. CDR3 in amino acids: CASRGTSGYNEQFF. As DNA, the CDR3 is TGTGCCAGCAGAGGGACTAGCGGATACAATGAGCAGTTCTTC.

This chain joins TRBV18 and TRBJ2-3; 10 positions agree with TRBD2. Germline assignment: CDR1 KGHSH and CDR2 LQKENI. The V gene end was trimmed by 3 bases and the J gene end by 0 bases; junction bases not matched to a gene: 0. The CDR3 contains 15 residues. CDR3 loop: CASSPSGGSTDTQYF. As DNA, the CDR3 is TGTGCCAGCTCACCTAGCGGGGGGAGCACAGATACGCAGTATTTT.

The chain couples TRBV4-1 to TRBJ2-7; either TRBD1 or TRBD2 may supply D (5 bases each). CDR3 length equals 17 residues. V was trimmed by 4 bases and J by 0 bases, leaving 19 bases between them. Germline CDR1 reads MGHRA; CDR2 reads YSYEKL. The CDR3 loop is CASSLRDLTLSSYEQYF. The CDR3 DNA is TGCGCCAGCAGCCTTCGGGACCTTACCCTGAGCTCCTACGAGCAGTACTTC.

CDR3 in DNA: TGTGCCAGCAGTTACTCGGGCAGATACTATGGCTACACCTTC. Translation: CASSYSGRYYGYTF. This chain connects TRBV6-5 to TRBJ1-2; the D is unclear. The length of the CDR3 is 14 residues. V dropped 0 bases and J dropped 3 bases, with 8 bases sitting between them. Germline assignment: CDR1 MNHEY and CDR2 SVGAGI.

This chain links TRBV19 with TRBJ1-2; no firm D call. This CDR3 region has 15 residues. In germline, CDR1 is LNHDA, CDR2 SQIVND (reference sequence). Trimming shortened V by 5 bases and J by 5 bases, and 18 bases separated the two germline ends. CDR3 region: CASSAGLRSGYGYTF. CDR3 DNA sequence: TGTGCCAGTAGTGCCGGGCTCCGATCGGGGTATGGCTACACCTTC.

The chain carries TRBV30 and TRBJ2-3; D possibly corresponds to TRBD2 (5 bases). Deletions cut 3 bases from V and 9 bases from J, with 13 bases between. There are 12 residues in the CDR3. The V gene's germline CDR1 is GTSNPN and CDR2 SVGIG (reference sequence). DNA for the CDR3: TGTGCCTGGAGCAATTCGGGGAGCACGCAGTATTTT. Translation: CAWSNSGSTQYF.

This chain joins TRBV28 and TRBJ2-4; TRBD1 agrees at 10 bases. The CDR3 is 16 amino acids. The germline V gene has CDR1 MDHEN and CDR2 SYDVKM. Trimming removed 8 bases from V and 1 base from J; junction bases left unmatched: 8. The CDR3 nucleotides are TGTGCCAGCGATCGTCCGGGACAGGGGGCCAAAAACATTCAGTACTTC. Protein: CASDRPGQGAKNIQYF.

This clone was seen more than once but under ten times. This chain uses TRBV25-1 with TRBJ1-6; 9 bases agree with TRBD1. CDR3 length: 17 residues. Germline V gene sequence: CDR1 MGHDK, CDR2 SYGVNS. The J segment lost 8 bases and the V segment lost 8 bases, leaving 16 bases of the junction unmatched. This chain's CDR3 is CASRSDRTGQGDSPLHF. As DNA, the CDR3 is TGTGCCAGCCGGTCGGACCGAACGGGACAGGGAGATTCACCCCTCCACTTT.

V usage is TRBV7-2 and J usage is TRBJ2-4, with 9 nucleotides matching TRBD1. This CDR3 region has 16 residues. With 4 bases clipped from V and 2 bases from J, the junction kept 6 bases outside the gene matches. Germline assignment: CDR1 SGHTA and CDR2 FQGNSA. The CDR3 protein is CASSSTGGAPKNIQYF. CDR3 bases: TGTGCCAGCAGCTCAACAGGGGGCGCCCCCAAAAACATTCAGTACTTC.

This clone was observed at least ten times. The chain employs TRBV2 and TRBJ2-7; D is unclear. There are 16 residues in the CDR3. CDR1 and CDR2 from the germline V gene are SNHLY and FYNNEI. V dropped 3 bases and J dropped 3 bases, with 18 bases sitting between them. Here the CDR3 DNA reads TGTGCCAGCAGTGAGGGCAGCAGCGCTGCCGTCTACGAGCAGTACTTC. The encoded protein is CASSEGSSAAVYEQYF. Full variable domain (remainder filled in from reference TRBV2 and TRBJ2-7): EPEVTQTPSHQVTQMGQEVILRCVPISNHLYFYWYRQILGQKVEFLVSFYNNEISEKSEIFDDQFSVERPDGSNFTLKIRSTKLEDSAMYFCASSEGSSAAVYEQYFGPGTRLTVT.

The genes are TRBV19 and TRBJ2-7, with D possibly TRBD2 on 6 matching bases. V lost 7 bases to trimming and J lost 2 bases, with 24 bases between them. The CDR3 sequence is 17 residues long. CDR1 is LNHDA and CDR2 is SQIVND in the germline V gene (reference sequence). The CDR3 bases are TGTGCCAGTAAAGCCCAAGGTCCGGAGGGGTACCCCTACGAGCAGTACTTC. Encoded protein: CASKAQGPEGYPYEQYF.